The 8 T cell receptor beta chains below were found in one sample sequenced in a study of blood T cell repertoires in COVID-19. Repertoires were generated with immunoSEQ multiplex PCR, while TCRdb's copy carries only in-frame clones and drops some. The profile shows under 250,000 clones, 85% of them singletons. Material: peripheral blood. These receptors were collected from a woman between 65 and 79 years old with COVID-19, enrolled during active disease.

The genes are TRBV7-2 and TRBJ1-4; 7 bases are a match to TRBD1. In germline, CDR1 is SGHTA, CDR2 FQGNSA. V was clipped by 5 bases and J by 8 bases; unmatched bases: 11. The CDR3 contains 15 residues. This CDR3 reads CASSPTGVMEEKLFF. CDR3 sequence (DNA): TGTGCCAGCAGCCCTACAGGGGTCATGGAAGAAAAACTGTTTTTT.

The gene calls are TRBV11-3 and TRBJ2-1; 11 nucleotides line up with TRBD2. The germline V gene has CDR1 SGHNT and CDR2 YENEEA. The V gene end was trimmed by 0 bases and the J gene end by 7 bases; junction bases not matched to a gene: 17. CDR3 length: 20 amino acids. The CDR3 region has the DNA TGTGCCAGCAGCTTAGATGGAAAGGGGTCTAGCGGGGGGAGGTGGAATGAGCAGTTCTTC. Its protein product is CASSLDGKGSSGGRWNEQFF.

This CDR3 reads CASSSFRGGTSNYGYTF. CDR3 bases: TGTGCCAGCAGCTCCTTTAGAGGGGGAACTTCTAACTATGGCTACACCTTC. The chain employs TRBV11-3 and TRBJ1-2; the D gene is possibly TRBD1 (6 bases). CDR1 is SGHNT and CDR2 is YENEEA in the germline V gene. CDR3 length equals 17 residues. Trimming cost V 4 bases and J 0 bases, with 18 bases left between them.

This clone was detected only once. The chain has TRBV5-1 and TRBJ1-2; 9 bases are shared with TRBD1. The CDR3 has 16 residues. V shed 0 bases, J shed 0 bases, and the junction held 3 bases outside the gene matches. CDR1 is SGHRS, CDR2 YFSETQ, per germline. This CDR3 reads CASSLGGTGTNYGYTF. The CDR3 bases are TGCGCCAGCAGCTTGGGAGGGACAGGGACTAACTATGGCTACACCTTC. Variable domain in full (rest from reference TRBV5-1 and TRBJ1-2): KAGVTQTPRYLIKTRGQQVTLSCSPISGHRSVSWYQQTPGQGLQFLFEYFSETQRNKGNFPGRFSGRQFSNSRSEMNVSTLELGDSALYLCASSLGGTGTNYGYTFGSGTRLTVV.

This clone was found once. The V and J genes are TRBV10-3 and TRBJ2-2; TRBD2 aligns across 9 bases. Losses at the gene ends were 2 bases for V and 7 bases for J; bases not matched to a gene: 5. The CDR3 consists of 15 residues. Looked up from germline, CDR1 is ENHRY and CDR2 is SYGVKD. CDR3 protein: CAISEGSGRVGELFF. Here the CDR3 DNA reads TGTGCCATCAGTGAGGGTAGCGGGAGAGTCGGGGAGCTGTTTTTT.

The CDR3 region is CASSPTSGNADTQYF. The CDR3 nucleotides read TGTGCCAGCAGCCCGACTAGCGGGAATGCAGATACGCAGTATTTT. This sequence joins TRBV7-2 and TRBJ2-3; 11 positions match TRBD2. The V gene end was trimmed by 5 bases and the J gene end by 4 bases; junction bases not matched to a gene: 5. Per the germline V gene, CDR1 is SGHTA and CDR2 is FQGNSA. This CDR3 has 15 amino acids.

CDR3 sequence (DNA): TGTGCCAGCAGTTTGCAGGGCTATCTCACTGAAGCTTTCTTT. Protein product: CASSLQGYLTEAFF. The chain combines TRBV27 with TRBJ1-1, with a weak D call TRBD1 (5 bases). Looked up from germline, CDR1 is MNHEY and CDR2 is SMNVEV (reference sequence). V gave up 3 bases and J gave up 4 bases, with 12 bases separating them. CDR3 length equals 14 residues.

This chain joins TRBV16 and TRBJ1-2, with 8 bases aligning to TRBD1. The V gene's germline CDR1 is KGHSY and CDR2 FQNENV. Trimming removed 3 bases from V and 3 bases from J; junction bases left unmatched: 3. This CDR3 region has 14 residues. Here the CDR3 DNA reads TGTGCCAGCAGCCAGACAGGGGCTGACTATGGCTACACCTTC. Amino acids: CASSQTGADYGYTF.